The clone carrying this T cell receptor (beta chain) was detected a few times. The antigen is not known. The data belong to a study of response to subunit inactivated influenza vaccine. Study results and caveats: Authors suggested each seasonal influenza vaccination recruits few new T cells.

TCRdb itself ran the RT-PCR reads through MiXCR, one entry per CDR3 protein. Of about 570,000 distinct CDR3 sequences in the sample, approximately 10% are singletons; the top ten hold approximately 11%. J lost 3 bases, V lost 10 bases, and 13 bases had no gene match. This CDR3 spans 15 amino acids. CDR1 and CDR2 (germline): MDHEN, SYDVKM. The data were also submitted as part of a second study, on T cells expressing NK-cell markers. That source reports: In generating TCR beta cDNA, 5'RACE template switching with UMIs was used. The leading position in the CD3+CD56-NKG2C+ fraction of a few donors also went to these clonotypes. Specificity for HCMV among expanded NKG2C+ T cell clones was not established.

The rearrangement joins TRBV28 to TRBJ2-7; 9 nucleotides line up with TRBD2. The source was PBMCs from blood, collected on the day of vaccination. This clonotype was obtained from a man aged 50-60 years who received an inactivated influenza vaccine. CDR3 loop: CATRTLAGIYYEQYF. The CDR3 DNA is TGTGCCACCAGAACCCTAGCGGGGATCTACTACGAGCAGTACTTC.